This TCR beta chain is drawn from a study of vaccination and CD4 T cells after COVID-19. For the study at large: Controls had a CEFX pool, an HIV-1 Nef pool, or no peptide added.

General observations from the study: A comparatively limited set of convalescent patients was examined, with no early post-infection timepoints.

Deletions cut 0 bases from V and 8 bases from J, with 12 bases between. Germline V CDR1 and CDR2: SGHDN, FVKESK. CDR3 size: 14 residues. As to this clonotype: Its antigen is still unknown.

Oncomine TCR Beta short-read sequencing was applied to DNA from cultured CD4+ T cells. TCRdb passed the PCR reads through MiXCR, listing each CDR3 protein once. The sample lists several thousand distinct CDR3 sequences; approximately 40% were seen once. Described treatment: approximately nine-day PBMC culture with coronavirus spike peptide pools or control peptides (ViraFEST assay). CD4+ T lymphocytes from the unexposed donor were collected before the COVID-19 pandemic (2011-2018). Following expansion of antigen-specific T cells with peptide pools, ViraFEST then sequenced TCRs. The chain uses TRBV14 and TRBJ2-3; D is possibly TRBD1 (5 bases). The source of this sequence is a human donor in good health. Material: CD4+ T cells from blood, cultured in vitro. The DNA for the CDR3 is TGTGCCAGCAGCCAAGACAGGGCTGCGAGTACGCAGTATTTT. Its translation is CASSQDRAASTQYF.